These 25 T cell receptor beta chains came from one sample sequenced in a study of blood T cell repertoires in COVID-19. Data came from immunoSEQ multiplex PCR; TCRdb stores just in-frame clones and leaves some out. The repertoire holds approximately 190,000 clones, with 85% to 90% as singletons. Sequenced input: PBMCs or T cells enriched from blood (not recorded which). The source of these receptors is a middle-aged woman in a cohort exposed to, infected with or recovered from COVID-19 (not recorded which).

This clone came up once. The chain has TRBV6-6 and TRBJ2-5; TRBD1 aligns across 7 bases. Trimming took 6 bases from V and 5 from J; bases not matched to a gene: 9. This CDR3 comprises 14 residues. The germline CDR1 and CDR2 sequences are MNHNY and SVGAGI (reference sequence). The CDR3 here is CASSRDSDEETQYF. Written as DNA, the CDR3 is TGTGCCAGCAGCCGGGACAGCGATGAGGAGACCCAGTACTTC.

The table lists this clone with a count of one. This chain links TRBV6-2 or TRBV6-3 with TRBJ1-5, with 7 bases matching TRBD1. The CDR3 consists of 13 residues. The ends lost 5 bases at V and 4 bases at J; junction bases unmatched: 2. From germline, CDR1 is MNHEY and CDR2 SVGEGT. The CDR3: CASSGTENQPQHF. DNA of the CDR3: TGTGCCAGCAGTGGGACAGAAAATCAGCCCCAGCATTTT.

On this clone: A junction end diverges from the germline sequence, so it may reflect a read error. This chain connects TRBV7-9 to TRBJ2-7; weak D call: TRBD2 (5 bases). The germline V gene has CDR1 SEHNR and CDR2 FQNEAQ (reference sequence). The CDR3 is 12 amino acids. The CDR3 loop is CASSRLEGAPNF. The CDR3 bases are TGTGCCAGCAGCCGCTTAGAGGGAGCACCAAACTTC.

V and J are TRBV19 and TRBJ2-7; no firm D call. Germline CDR1 LNHDA, CDR2 SQIVND (reference sequence). The CDR3 runs to 13 residues. The V and J ends lost 5 bases and 2 bases respectively, with 10 bases between them. DNA of the CDR3: TGTGCCAGTAGTCACAGCCTGGCCTACGAGCAGTACTTC. Its translation is CASSHSLAYEQYF.

The rearrangement joins TRBV29-1 to TRBJ1-1; D call uncertain. The length of the CDR3 is 14 residues. The V and J ends lost 6 bases and 0 bases respectively, with 14 bases between them. CDR1 and CDR2 (germline): SQVTM, ANQGSEA. CDR3 loop: CSVPNIAMNTEAFF. CDR3 sequence (DNA): TGCAGCGTCCCTAATATAGCCATGAACACTGAAGCTTTCTTT.

This clone has a single count. The V and J genes are TRBV5-6 and TRBJ2-7; D remains unclear. Trimming shortened V by 0 bases and J by 6 bases, and 4 bases separated the two germline ends. The CDR3 covers 11 residues. CDR1 is SGHDT and CDR2 is YYEEEE in the germline V gene. In nucleotides, the CDR3 is TGTGCCAGCAGCTTGGCGAGCGAGCAGTACTTC. Its translation is CASSLASEQYF.

The gene calls are TRBV28 and TRBJ1-4; D remains ambiguous. V lost 3 bases and J 0 bases, leaving 11 bases between the germline ends. Germline CDR1 and CDR2: MDHEN and SYDVKM. The CDR3 sequence is 16 residues long. The CDR3 loop is CASSLMAVATNEKLFF. The CDR3 DNA sequence: TGTGCCAGCAGTTTGATGGCCGTGGCAACTAATGAAAAACTGTTTTTT.

The rearrangement uses TRBV7-2 and TRBJ1-2; D call uncertain. Germline V gene lookup returns CDR1 SGHTA and CDR2 FQGNSA. V lost 1 base to trimming and J lost 2 bases, with 5 bases between them. The CDR3 contains 13 residues. CDR3 sequence reads: CASSLGGNYGYTF. CDR3 DNA sequence: TGTGCCAGCAGCTTAGGAGGGAACTATGGCTACACCTTC.

Worth noting for this clone: Distinct nucleotide sequences in the sample also encode this CDR3. The V call is TRBV19, the J call TRBJ1-1; 7 bases line up with TRBD1. The germline gives CDR1 LNHDA, CDR2 SQIVND (reference sequence). The CDR3 is 13 residues long. V lost 6 bases to trimming and J lost 1 base; unmatched junction nucleotides: 2. The CDR3, as DNA: TGTGCCAGTAGCCGACAGGGGAACACTGAAGCTTTCTTT. Translated, it gives CASSRQGNTEAFF.

The gene calls are TRBV13 and TRBJ1-1; 8 nucleotides agree with TRBD1. The germline gives CDR1 PRHDT, CDR2 FYEKMQ (reference sequence). The CDR3 is 17 residues long. Trimming cost V 4 bases and J 5 bases; bases outside gene matches: 15. The CDR3 DNA reads TGTGCCAGCAGCTCACGCGGACAGGGCGTCTTTCGGACTGAAGCTTTCTTT. It codes for CASSSRGQGVFRTEAFF.

This chain uses TRBV9 with TRBJ2-3; D not certain. Trimming removed 3 bases from V and 1 base from J, with 12 bases in between. CDR1 is SGDLS and CDR2 is YYNGEE in the germline V gene. The CDR3 is made up of 15 amino acids. For the CDR3, the DNA is TGTGCCAGCAGCGGTAGTTCACTCCGCACAGATACGCAGTATTTT. The encoded protein is CASSGSSLRTDTQYF.

The V and J genes are TRBV24-1 and TRBJ1-5, with D perhaps matching TRBD1 (5 bases). In germline, CDR1 is KGHDR, CDR2 SFDVKD. The CDR3 covers 12 residues. Trimming cost V 10 bases and J 6 bases, with 12 bases left between them. The CDR3 reads CATGQGPQPQHF. CDR3 sequence (DNA): TGTGCCACAGGGCAGGGCCCTCAGCCCCAGCATTTT.

The chain has TRBV9 and TRBJ1-3; possible D gene TRBD1, 5 bases. The CDR3 totals 16 residues. Trimming shortened V by 0 bases and J by 0 bases, and 10 bases separated the two germline ends. CDR1 and CDR2 (germline): SGDLS, YYNGEE. The CDR3 protein is CASSVGWGHSGNTIYF. For the CDR3, the DNA is TGTGCCAGCAGCGTAGGATGGGGCCACTCTGGAAACACCATATATTTT.

The gene calls are TRBV4-1 and TRBJ2-7; D is perhaps TRBD1 (6 bases). The germline V gene encodes CDR1 MGHRA and CDR2 YSYEKL. Trimming shortened V by 1 base and J by 7 bases, and 11 bases separated the two germline ends. CDR3 length equals 13 residues. CDR3 DNA: TGCGCCAGCAGCCAAGTGAACAGGGAGGAGCAGTACTTC. It codes for CASSQVNREEQYF.

V is TRBV5-1 and J is TRBJ1-2; a weak D match, TRBD1 (6 bases). CDR3 length: 15 residues. Per germline, CDR1 SGHRS and CDR2 YFSETQ. The V gene lost 3 bases and the J gene lost 3 bases, with 15 bases spanning the gap. CDR3 amino acids: CASSSLQGVYYGYTF. The CDR3 DNA is TGCGCCAGCAGCTCCCTACAGGGCGTTTACTATGGCTACACCTTC. Full variable domain (outside the CDR3, taken from reference TRBV5-1 and TRBJ1-2): KAGVTQTPRYLIKTRGQQVTLSCSPISGHRSVSWYQQTPGQGLQFLFEYFSETQRNKGNFPGRFSGRQFSNSRSEMNVSTLELGDSALYLCASSSLQGVYYGYTFGSGTRLTVV.

The V call is TRBV29-1, the J call TRBJ2-1; 13 nucleotides align to TRBD2. V shed 5 bases and J 7 bases; nucleotides not matched to a gene: 8. This CDR3 is 15 amino acids long. Germline V gene data show CDR1 as SQVTM and CDR2 as ANQGSEA. The CDR3 DNA reads as TGCAGCGTTTCCGGACTAGCGGGAGTTGGAAATGAGCAGTTCTTC. The encoded protein is CSVSGLAGVGNEQFF.

The chain links TRBV13 to TRBJ2-3, with 10 nucleotides matching TRBD1. This CDR3 comprises 15 residues. Germline values: CDR1 PRHDT, CDR2 FYEKMQ (reference sequence). After removal of 8 bases from V and 2 bases from J, the junction contained 7 bases not matched to a gene. The CDR3 DNA follows: TGTGCCAGCCATGACAGGGGGCAATCCACAGATACGCAGTATTTT. It yields the protein CASHDRGQSTDTQYF.

This rearrangement joins TRBV5-1 to TRBJ2-1, with D uncertain. The CDR3 contains 14 residues. Germline V gives CDR1 SGHRS, CDR2 YFSETQ. Trimming took off 5 bases at V and 0 bases at J, with 9 bases between the two ends. The CDR3 DNA reads TGCGCCAGCAGTTACAGTCTCTCCTACAATGAGCAGTTCTTC. It codes for CASSYSLSYNEQFF.

The CDR3, as DNA: TGCGCCAGCAGCTTCCAGGGGAGGGACGCTTTCTTT. Residues: CASSFQGRDAFF. The rearrangement joins TRBV5-1 to TRBJ1-1; TRBD1 is a possible D gene (6 bases). The CDR3 spans 12 residues. The V end lost 2 bases, the J end lost 11 bases, and 13 bases lay between the germline ends. Germline CDR1 and CDR2: SGHRS and YFSETQ.

This sequence joins TRBV19 and TRBJ1-2; no clear D. The V and J ends lost 8 bases and 4 bases respectively, with 11 bases between them. Germline-derived CDR1 and CDR2 are LNHDA and SQIVND (reference sequence). This CDR3 region has 12 residues. CDR3 DNA sequence: TGTGCCAGTTTTTTCTACAGCTATGGCTACACCTTC. It specifies CASFFYSYGYTF.

V usage is TRBV24-1 and J usage is TRBJ2-3, with TRBD2 matching over 7 bases. The J segment lost 2 bases and the V segment lost 7 bases, leaving 2 bases of the junction unmatched. Germline V lookup: CDR1 KGHDR, CDR2 SFDVKD. This CDR3 contains 13 residues. In DNA form, the CDR3 reads TGTGCCACCAGGCGGGGGAACACAGATACGCAGTATTTT. Translating gives CATRRGNTDTQYF.

V and J are TRBV5-1 and TRBJ2-7; TRBD1 matches 7 bases. Germline V gene data show CDR1 as SGHRS and CDR2 as YFSETQ. This CDR3 spans 15 amino acids. V lost 3 bases and J lost 3; bases outside the gene matches: 9. CDR3: CASSSSRTGFYEQYF. The CDR3 DNA follows: TGCGCCAGCAGCTCGTCCAGGACAGGTTTCTACGAGCAGTACTTC.

The V gene is TRBV5-1, the J gene TRBJ2-3, with D uncertain. Germline V gene data show CDR1 as SGHRS and CDR2 as YFSETQ. This CDR3 contains 15 residues. V lost 3 bases to trimming and J lost 0 bases, with 11 bases between them. CDR3 coding DNA: TGCGCCAGCAGCTATAGAGGTTGGAGCACAGATACGCAGTATTTT. It encodes CASSYRGWSTDTQYF. The full variable domain, in which reference TRBV5-1 and TRBJ2-3 provide the parts outside the CDR3, is KAGVTQTPRYLIKTRGQQVTLSCSPISGHRSVSWYQQTPGQGLQFLFEYFSETQRNKGNFPGRFSGRQFSNSRSEMNVSTLELGDSALYLCASSYRGWSTDTQYFGPGTRLTVL.

The genes are TRBV3-1 (or the pseudogene TRBV3-2) and TRBJ1-1, with 8 bases that match TRBD1. CDR3 length: 14 residues. Germline lookup yields CDR1 LGHDT and CDR2 YNNKEL (reference sequence). The trim removed 8 bases at V and 4 bases at J, leaving 9 bases unmatched. CDR3 in DNA: TGTGCCAGCCAGAAGTCCGGACAGGGCACTGAAGCTTTCTTT. It codes for CASQKSGQGTEAFF.

The chain recombines TRBV27 with TRBJ1-1; possible D gene TRBD1, 5 bases. The germline gives CDR1 MNHEY, CDR2 SMNVEV (reference sequence). V lost 2 bases and J lost 6, with 10 bases in between. The CDR3 is made up of 13 amino acids. DNA for the CDR3: TGTGCCAGCAGTTTAGCAGGGCCAGCTGAAGCTTTCTTT. This sequence encodes CASSLAGPAEAFF.